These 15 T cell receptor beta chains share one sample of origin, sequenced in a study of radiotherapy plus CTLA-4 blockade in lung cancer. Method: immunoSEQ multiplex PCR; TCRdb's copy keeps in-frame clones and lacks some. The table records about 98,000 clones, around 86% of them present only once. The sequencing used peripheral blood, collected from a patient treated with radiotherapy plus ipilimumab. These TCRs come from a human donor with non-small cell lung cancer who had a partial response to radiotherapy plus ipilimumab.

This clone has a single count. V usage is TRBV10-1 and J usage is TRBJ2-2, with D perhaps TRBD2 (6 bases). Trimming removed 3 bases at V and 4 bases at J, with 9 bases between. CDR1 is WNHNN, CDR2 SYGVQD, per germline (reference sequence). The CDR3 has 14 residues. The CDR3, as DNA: TGCGCCAGCAGTGAAGCGCGGGGCACCGGGGAGCTGTTTTTT. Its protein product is CASSEARGTGELFF.

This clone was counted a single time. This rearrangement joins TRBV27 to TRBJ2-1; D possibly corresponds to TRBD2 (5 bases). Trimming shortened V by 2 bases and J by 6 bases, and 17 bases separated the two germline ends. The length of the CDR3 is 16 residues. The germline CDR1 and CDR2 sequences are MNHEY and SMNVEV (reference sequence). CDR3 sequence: CASSLEHRGSTNEQFF. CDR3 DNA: TGTGCCAGCAGTTTAGAGCATCGGGGTAGCACCAATGAGCAGTTCTTC.

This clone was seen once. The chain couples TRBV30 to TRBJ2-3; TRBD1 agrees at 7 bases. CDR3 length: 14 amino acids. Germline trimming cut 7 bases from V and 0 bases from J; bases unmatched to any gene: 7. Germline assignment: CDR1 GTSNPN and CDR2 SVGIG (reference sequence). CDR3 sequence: CASQTGLSTDTQYF. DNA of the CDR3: TGTGCCTCACAGACAGGGCTCAGCACAGATACGCAGTATTTT.

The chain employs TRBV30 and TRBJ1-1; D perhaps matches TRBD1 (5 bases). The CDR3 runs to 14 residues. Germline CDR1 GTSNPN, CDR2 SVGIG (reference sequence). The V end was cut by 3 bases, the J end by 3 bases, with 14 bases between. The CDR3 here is CAWSLRGGYTEAFF. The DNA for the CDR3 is TGTGCCTGGAGCCTCCGGGGGGGATACACTGAAGCTTTCTTT. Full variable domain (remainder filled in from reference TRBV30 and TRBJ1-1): SQTIHQWPATLVQPVGSPLSLECTVEGTSNPNLYWYRQAAGRGLQLLFYSVGIGQISSEVPQNLSASRPQDRQFILSSKKLLLSDSGFYLCAWSLRGGYTEAFFGQGTRLTVV.

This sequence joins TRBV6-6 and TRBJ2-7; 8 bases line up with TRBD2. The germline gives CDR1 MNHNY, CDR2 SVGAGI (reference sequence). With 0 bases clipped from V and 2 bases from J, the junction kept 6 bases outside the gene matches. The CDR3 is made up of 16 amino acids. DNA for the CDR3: TGTGCCAGCAGTTACTCCGGCACTAGCGGTACCTACGAGCAGTACTTC. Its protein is CASSYSGTSGTYEQYF.

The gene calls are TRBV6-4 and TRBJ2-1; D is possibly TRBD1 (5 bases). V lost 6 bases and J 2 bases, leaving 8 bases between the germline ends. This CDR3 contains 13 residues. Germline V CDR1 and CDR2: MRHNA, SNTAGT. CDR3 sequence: CASSARAYNEQFF. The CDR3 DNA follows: TGTGCCAGCAGCGCCAGGGCCTACAATGAGCAGTTCTTC.

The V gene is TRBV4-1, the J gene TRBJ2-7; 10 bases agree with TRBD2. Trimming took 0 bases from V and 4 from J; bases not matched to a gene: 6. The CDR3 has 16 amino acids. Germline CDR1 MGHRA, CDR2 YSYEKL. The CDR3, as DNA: TGCGCCAGCAGCCAAGATAAGGCACTAGCGGGATACGAGCAGTACTTC. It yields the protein CASSQDKALAGYEQYF.

The CDR3 is CASSQFRGGLNEQFF. CDR3 bases: TGCGCCAGCAGCCAATTCCGGGGAGGGCTCAATGAGCAGTTCTTC. The chain joins TRBV4-1 to TRBJ2-1; 7 bases are shared with TRBD2. V was clipped by 2 bases and J by 6 bases; unmatched bases: 7. The CDR3 length is 15 residues. CDR1 is MGHRA and CDR2 is YSYEKL in the germline V gene.

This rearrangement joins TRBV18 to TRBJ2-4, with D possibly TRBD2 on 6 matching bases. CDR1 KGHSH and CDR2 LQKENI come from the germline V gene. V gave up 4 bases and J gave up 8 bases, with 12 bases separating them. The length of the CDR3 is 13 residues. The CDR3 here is CASSLRREDIQYF. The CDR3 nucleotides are TGTGCCAGCTCACTACGAAGGGAGGACATTCAGTACTTC.

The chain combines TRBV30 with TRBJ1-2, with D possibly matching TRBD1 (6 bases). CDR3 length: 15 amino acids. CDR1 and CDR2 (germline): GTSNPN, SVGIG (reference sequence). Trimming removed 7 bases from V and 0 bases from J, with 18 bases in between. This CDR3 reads CASPGGGGANYGYTF. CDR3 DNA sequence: TGTGCCTCCCCGGGGGGCGGTGGGGCTAACTATGGCTACACCTTC.

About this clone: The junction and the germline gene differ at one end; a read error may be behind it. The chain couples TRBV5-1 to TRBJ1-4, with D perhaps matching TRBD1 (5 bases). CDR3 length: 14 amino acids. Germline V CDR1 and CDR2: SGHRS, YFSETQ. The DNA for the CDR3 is TGCGCCAGCAGCTTGGCTGACGGGGGTGAAAAACTGCTTTTT. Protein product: CASSLADGGEKLLF.

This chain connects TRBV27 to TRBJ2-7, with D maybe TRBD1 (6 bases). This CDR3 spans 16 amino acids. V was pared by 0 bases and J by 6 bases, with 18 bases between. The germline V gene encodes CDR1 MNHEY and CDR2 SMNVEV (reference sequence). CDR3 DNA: TGTGCCAGCAGTTTATCTTGGGCAGGGGATCGGTCCGAGCAGTACTTC. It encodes CASSLSWAGDRSEQYF.

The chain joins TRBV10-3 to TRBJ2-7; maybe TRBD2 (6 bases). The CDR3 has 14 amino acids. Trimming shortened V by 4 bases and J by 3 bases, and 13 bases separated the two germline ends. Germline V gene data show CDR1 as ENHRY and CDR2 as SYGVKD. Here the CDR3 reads CAISVGGMNYEQYF. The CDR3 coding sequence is TGTGCCATCAGTGTTGGGGGGATGAACTACGAGCAGTACTTC.

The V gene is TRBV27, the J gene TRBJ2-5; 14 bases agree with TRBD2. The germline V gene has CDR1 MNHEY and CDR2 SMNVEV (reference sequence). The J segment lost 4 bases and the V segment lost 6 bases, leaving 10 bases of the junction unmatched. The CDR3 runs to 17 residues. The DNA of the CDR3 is TGTGCCAGCAGCGAATATCGACTAGCGGGAGGGGGAGAGACCCAGTACTTC. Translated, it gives CASSEYRLAGGGETQYF.

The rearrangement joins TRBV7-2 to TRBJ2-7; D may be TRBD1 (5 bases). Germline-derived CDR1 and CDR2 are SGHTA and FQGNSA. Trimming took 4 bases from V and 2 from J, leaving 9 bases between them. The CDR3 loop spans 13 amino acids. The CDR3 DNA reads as TGTGCCAGCAGCTACTTCAGGGCCTACGAGCAGTACTTC. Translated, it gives CASSYFRAYEQYF.